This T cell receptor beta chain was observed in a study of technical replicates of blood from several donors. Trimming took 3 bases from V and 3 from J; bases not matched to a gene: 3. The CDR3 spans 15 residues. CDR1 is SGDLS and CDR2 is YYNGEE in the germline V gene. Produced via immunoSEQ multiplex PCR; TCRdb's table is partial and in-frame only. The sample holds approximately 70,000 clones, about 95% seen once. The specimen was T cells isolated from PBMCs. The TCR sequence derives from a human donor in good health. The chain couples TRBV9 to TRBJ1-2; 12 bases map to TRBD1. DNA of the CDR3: TGTGCCAGCAGCGGGGGACAGGGGGCATACTATGGCTACACCTTC. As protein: CASSGGQGAYYGYTF. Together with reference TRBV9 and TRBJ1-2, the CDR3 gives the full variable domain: DSGVTQTPKHLITATGQRVTLRCSPRSGDLSVYWYQQSLDQGLQFLIQYYNGEERAKGNILERFSAQQFPDLHSELNLSSLELGDSALYFCASSGGQGAYYGYTFGSGTRLTVV.